The next 27 T cell receptor beta chains were all read from a single sample in a study of CD8 T cells in Susac syndrome. The RNA input was about 0.45 to 1 ug, and it was reverse transcribed with random hexamers. TCRdb itself ran the immunoSEQ multiplex PCR reads through MiXCR, one entry per CDR3 protein. The table includes around 200,000 distinct CDR3 sequences, over 85% detected once. Sequenced input: CD4+ T cells from PBMCs. The receptors come from a human donor in good health.

This clonotype was observed a single time. The chain has TRBV24-1 and TRBJ2-5; 7 nucleotides match TRBD2. The CDR3 is made up of 15 amino acids. Germline V CDR1 and CDR2: KGHDR, SFDVKD. Unmatched junction bases numbered 5, after V lost 3 bases and J lost 2 bases. The CDR3 DNA sequence: TGTGCCACCAGTGATCCTGGACTAGAACAAGAGACCCAGTACTTC. Protein: CATSDPGLEQETQYF.

V is TRBV7-9 and J is TRBJ1-1; a weak D match, TRBD1 (5 bases). There are 13 residues in the CDR3. Germline assignment: CDR1 SEHNR and CDR2 FQNEAQ (reference sequence). V was cut by 8 bases and J by 5 bases, with 15 bases left in between. Here the CDR3 reads CASGVRTSTEAFF. In nucleotides, the CDR3 is TGTGCCAGCGGTGTTCGGACATCGACTGAAGCTTTCTTT.

The chain carries TRBV12-3 or TRBV12-4 and TRBJ1-2; 7 bases agree with TRBD1. The CDR3 has 14 residues. Trimming at V came to 4 bases and at J to 4 bases, leaving 6 bases not matched to a gene. CDR3 nucleotides: TGTGCCAGCAGTTCAGTGGCAGGGGGCTATGGCTACACCTTC. Translated, it gives CASSSVAGGYGYTF.

This clonotype was observed once. The chain links TRBV29-1 to TRBJ1-1; TRBD1 is a possible D gene (6 bases). Between the trimmed V and J ends, which lost 6 bases and 0 bases, there was a span of 11 bases. The CDR3 is made up of 13 amino acids. The germline CDR1 and CDR2 sequences are SQVTM and ANQGSEA. The CDR3 spells CSVKGVVNTEAFF. The DNA for the CDR3 is TGCAGCGTGAAGGGGGTAGTGAACACTGAAGCTTTCTTT. Variable domain in full (rest from reference TRBV29-1 and TRBJ1-1): SAVISQKPSRDICQRGTSLTIQCQVDSQVTMMFWYRQQPGQSLTLIATANQGSEATYESGFVIDKFPISRPNLTFSTLTVSNMSPEDSSIYLCSVKGVVNTEAFFGQGTRLTVV.

The rearrangement joins TRBV18 to TRBJ1-5; D unresolved. With 3 bases removed from V and 3 bases from J, the gap between germline ends came to 12 bases. Germline CDR1 KGHSH, CDR2 LQKENI. This CDR3 region has 15 residues. CDR3 in DNA: TGTGCCAGCTCACCCGGTAGTGGGGTCAATCAGCCCCAGCATTTT. Its translation: CASSPGSGVNQPQHF.

This clonotype appeared once. The J gene is TRBJ2-7, the V gene TRBV10-3; no firm D call. This CDR3 is built from 13 residues. Trimming removed 3 bases at V and 7 bases at J, with 13 bases between. Germline CDR1 is ENHRY and CDR2 is SYGVKD. This CDR3 reads CAISDDKAGEQYV. The CDR3, as DNA: TGTGCCATCAGTGATGACAAGGCTGGGGAGCAGTACGTC.

This chain joins TRBV30 and TRBJ1-5; 11 bases line up with TRBD1. Looked up from germline, CDR1 is GTSNPN and CDR2 is SVGIG (reference sequence). V trimming: 3 bases; J trimming: 7 bases; junction bases outside the gene matches: 2. The CDR3 loop spans 13 amino acids. The CDR3 nucleotides read TGTGCCTGGAGGAGGACAGGGGGCCAGCCCCAGCATTTT. Translating it yields CAWRRTGGQPQHF.

This chain uses TRBV20-1 with TRBJ1-2, with D unclear. Trimming stripped 3 bases from V and 5 bases from J, with 19 bases between. CDR1 is DFQATT and CDR2 is SNEGSKA in the germline V gene (reference sequence). The CDR3 contains 15 residues. CDR3 nucleotide sequence: TGCAGTGCTAGGGCCCCTCGCCAGGTCTGGTATGGCTACACCTTC. Residues: CSARAPRQVWYGYTF.

The V gene is TRBV11-2, the J gene TRBJ2-1, with TRBD2 identical over 10 bases. The V segment lost 3 bases and the J segment 5 bases; nucleotides outside the gene matches: 4. Germline CDR1 SGHAT, CDR2 FQNNGV. There are 15 residues in the CDR3. CDR3: CASSFSGRWDNEQFF. The CDR3 DNA reads as TGTGCCAGCAGCTTTAGCGGGAGGTGGGACAATGAGCAGTTCTTC. Drawing the rest from reference TRBV11-2 and TRBJ2-1, the complete variable domain is EAGVAQSPRYKIIEKRQSVAFWCNPISGHATLYWYQQILGQGPKLLIQFQNNGVVDDSQLPKDRFSAERLKGVDSTLKIQPAKLEDSAVYLCASSFSGRWDNEQFFGPGTRLTVL.

The chain couples TRBV27 to TRBJ2-7, with D perhaps TRBD1 (8 bases). V was clipped by 8 bases and J by 6 bases, with 20 bases between them. The CDR3 consists of 14 residues. Germline V gene lookup returns CDR1 MNHEY and CDR2 SMNVEV (reference sequence). The CDR3 DNA is TGTGCCAGCTCCCCGGGGGGACAGGCCAGCGAGCAGTACTTC. It yields the protein CASSPGGQASEQYF.

The chain carries TRBV6-5 and TRBJ1-2; D perhaps matches TRBD1 (5 bases). Trimming cost V 5 bases and J 4 bases, with 11 bases left between them. The CDR3 spans 13 residues. The germline CDR1 and CDR2 sequences are MNHEY and SVGAGI. The CDR3 is CASSLLGRYGYTF. DNA for the CDR3: TGTGCCAGCAGTCTTTTGGGGCGCTATGGCTACACCTTC.

The chain employs TRBV29-1 and TRBJ2-6; the D is unclear. The CDR3 is made up of 13 amino acids. Germline V CDR1 and CDR2: SQVTM, ANQGSEA. With 7 bases removed from V and 0 bases from J, the gap between germline ends came to 7 bases. Here the CDR3 reads CSAPVSGANVLTF. DNA of the CDR3: TGCAGCGCCCCCGTCTCTGGGGCCAACGTCCTGACTTTC.

The chain uses TRBV7-9 and TRBJ1-2; tentative D call: TRBD1 (6 bases). CDR1 is SEHNR and CDR2 is FQNEAQ in the germline V gene (reference sequence). Trimming removed 5 bases from V and 6 bases from J, with 13 bases in between. The CDR3 runs to 13 residues. The CDR3 is CASSPLRQDGYTF. The CDR3, as DNA: TGTGCCAGCAGCCCCCTCCGACAGGATGGCTACACCTTC.

The genes are TRBV24-1 and TRBJ1-5; D remains unclear. This CDR3 region has 13 residues. V lost 2 bases, J lost 4 bases, and 5 bases lay in between. CDR1 and CDR2 (germline): KGHDR, SFDVKD. The CDR3: CATSDSGNQPQHF. CDR3 nucleotides: TGTGCCACCAGTGATTCGGGGAATCAGCCCCAGCATTTT.

The chain couples TRBV27 to TRBJ1-2; maybe TRBD1 (5 bases). V was trimmed by 0 bases and J by 8 bases, leaving 13 bases between them. This CDR3 region has 14 residues. Germline V CDR1 and CDR2: MNHEY, SMNVEV (reference sequence). The CDR3 region is CASSLSAGLSGYTF. The CDR3 DNA reads as TGTGCCAGCAGTTTATCGGCAGGGTTAAGCGGCTACACCTTC.

V is TRBV19 and J is TRBJ2-5; maybe TRBD1 (6 bases). The ends were cut back, 10 bases at V and 5 bases at J, with 17 bases in the middle. Germline values: CDR1 LNHDA, CDR2 SQIVND (reference sequence). The CDR3 covers 13 residues. Here the CDR3 reads CATSSDQGETQYF. The CDR3 DNA reads as TGTGCCACAAGCTCGGACCAGGGGGAGACCCAGTACTTC. Using reference TRBV19 and TRBJ2-5 for the parts outside the CDR3, the full variable domain is DGGITQSPKYLFRKEGQNVTLSCEQNLNHDAMYWYRQDPGQGLRLIYYSQIVNDFQKGDIAEGYSVSREKKESFPLTVTSAQKNPTAFYLCATSSDQGETQYFGPGTRLLVL.

V usage is TRBV9 and J usage is TRBJ1-2, with TRBD1 matching over 8 bases. The CDR3 consists of 13 residues. The V gene's germline CDR1 is SGDLS and CDR2 YYNGEE. Germline trimming cut 3 bases from V and 6 bases from J; bases unmatched to any gene: 4. CDR3 DNA sequence: TGTGCCAGCAGCGGGCAGGGGGCTGATGGCTACACCTTC. The encoded protein is CASSGQGADGYTF.

V usage is TRBV30 and J usage is TRBJ1-5; D gene ambiguous. V lost 0 bases and J lost 6, with 12 bases in between. There are 14 residues in the CDR3. Germline V gene sequence: CDR1 GTSNPN, CDR2 SVGIG (reference sequence). The CDR3 region has the DNA TGTGCCTGGAGTGTACCTAAAGCGGGTCAGCCCCAGCATTTT. This encodes CAWSVPKAGQPQHF.

Only one count was recorded for this clonotype. The chain couples TRBV7-2 to TRBJ2-6, with D unclear. CDR3 length: 13 amino acids. Looked up from germline, CDR1 is SGHTA and CDR2 is FQGNSA. Trimming shortened V by 8 bases and J by 2 bases, and 7 bases separated the two germline ends. The CDR3 DNA sequence: TGTGCCAGCCTTCGAACTGGGGCCAACGTCCTGACTTTC. This encodes CASLRTGANVLTF.

V gene TRBV19 combines with J gene TRBJ1-2, with D possibly TRBD1 on 5 matching bases. V was trimmed by 8 bases and J by 7 bases, leaving 20 bases between them. From germline, CDR1 is LNHDA and CDR2 SQIVND (reference sequence). CDR3 length: 14 amino acids. CDR3 loop: CASDTGAEPRGYTF. CDR3 DNA: TGTGCCAGTGATACAGGAGCCGAGCCCCGTGGCTACACCTTC.

The chain has TRBV5-1 and TRBJ2-1; D gene ambiguous. Trimming removed 1 base at V and 6 bases at J, with 8 bases between. Germline assignment: CDR1 SGHRS and CDR2 YFSETQ. The CDR3 covers 13 residues. The CDR3 nucleotides read TGCGCCAGCAGCTTGATTGTTGGCAATGAGCAGTTCTTC. It is translated as CASSLIVGNEQFF.

This clonotype has a single count. V gene TRBV20-1 combines with J gene TRBJ2-3; 7 nucleotides line up with TRBD1. CDR3 length: 15 amino acids. The V gene's germline CDR1 is DFQATT and CDR2 SNEGSKA (reference sequence). Trimming cost V 6 bases and J 2 bases; bases outside gene matches: 11. The CDR3 is CSAPLTGAITDTQYF. In nucleotides, the CDR3 is TGCAGTGCACCGCTAACAGGGGCCATCACAGATACGCAGTATTTT.

The V call is TRBV5-1, the J call TRBJ2-5, with D possibly TRBD2 on 5 matching bases. V was shortened by 4 bases and J by 3 bases, with 16 bases between the two germline ends. Germline V gene data show CDR1 as SGHRS and CDR2 as YFSETQ. The CDR3 consists of 15 residues. The CDR3 DNA follows: TGCGCCAGCAGCCCCGGGGTCACTAGAGAAGAGACCCAGTACTTC. Its protein product is CASSPGVTREETQYF.

The CDR3 loop is CASSYTGVRENTIYF. CDR3 DNA: TGTGCCAGCAGTTATACAGGGGTACGGGAAAACACCATATATTTT. The chain is built from TRBV13 and TRBJ1-3; TRBD1 matches 7 bases. The trim removed 6 bases at V and 6 bases at J, leaving 11 bases unmatched. The CDR3 extends over 15 amino acids. Germline CDR1 PRHDT, CDR2 FYEKMQ (reference sequence).

The V gene is TRBV20-1, the J gene TRBJ2-3, with unresolved D. The ends were cut back, 6 bases at V and 6 bases at J, with 10 bases in the middle. Germline CDR1 DFQATT, CDR2 SNEGSKA (reference sequence). This CDR3 is built from 11 residues. This CDR3 is CSAQVRDTQYF. CDR3 DNA sequence: TGCAGTGCCCAAGTGAGGGATACGCAGTATTTT.

This chain links TRBV6-6 with TRBJ2-1, with TRBD2 as a possible D gene (6 bases). CDR3 length equals 12 residues. Germline V gene lookup returns CDR1 MNHNY and CDR2 SVGAGI (reference sequence). The chain's CDR3 is CASGDQLHEQFF. The CDR3 coding sequence is TGTGCTTCGGGGGATCAGCTCCATGAGCAGTTCTTC.

This clonotype was detected once. This chain connects TRBV30 to TRBJ1-5; TRBD1 matches at 7 bases. Germline CDR1 reads GTSNPN; CDR2 reads SVGIG (reference sequence). The CDR3 runs 14 residues. The V and J ends lost 2 bases and 5 bases, in that order; junction bases with no gene match: 6. CDR3 amino acids: CAWSRQGPHQPQHF. CDR3 nucleotides: TGTGCCTGGAGTCGACAGGGTCCGCATCAGCCCCAGCATTTT. The full variable domain, completed using reference TRBV30 and TRBJ1-5, is SQTIHQWPATLVQPVGSPLSLECTVEGTSNPNLYWYRQAAGRGLQLLFYSVGIGQISSEVPQNLSASRPQDRQFILSSKKLLLSDSGFYLCAWSRQGPHQPQHFGDGTRLSIL.